Reported below is one T cell receptor beta chain. Germline V gives CDR1 SGHNT, CDR2 YENEEA. Trimming pared 3 bases from V and 4 bases from J, leaving 12 bases between. The CDR3 is 14 residues long. The data stem from a study of blood T cell repertoires in COVID-19. In the study overall: Acute and convalescent COVID-19 samples came from the United States, Italy and Spain.

Clones were read by immunoSEQ multiplex PCR, and TCRdb kept only the in-frame ones, dropping some. This table holds around 65,000 clones, 70% to 85% found once. Sequencing input: peripheral blood. This TCR was sampled from a human donor in a cohort sampled during active COVID-19. The V call is TRBV11-3, the J call TRBJ1-1, with D possibly TRBD1 on 5 matching bases. CDR3 in DNA: TGTGCCAGCAGCTTGAAAGGGGAAGGCACTGAAGCTTTCTTT. This encodes CASSLKGEGTEAFF.